This T cell receptor beta chain was recorded in a study of blood T cell repertoires in COVID-19. Study background: The United States, Italy and Spain supplied acute and convalescent COVID-19 samples. From T cells, B-cell-depleted T cells, or PBMCs came the material, which was cDNA or gDNA.

Original processing methods: The assay estimated nucleated cells by amplifying reference gene primers. Assay: immunoSEQ multiplex PCR; the TCRdb copy retains only in-frame clones and omits some. D and trimming come from the DNA, and the V and J calls and clone size come from that table. Of approximately 210,000 clones listed, approximately 80% are singletons. Trimming removed 3 bases at V and 3 bases at J, with 12 bases between. Germline CDR1 reads KGHSH; CDR2 reads LQKENI. This CDR3 comprises 15 residues. The chain uses TRBV18 and TRBJ2-1; a possible D gene is TRBD1 (5 bases). The TCR comes from a human donor in a cohort sampled during active COVID-19. The sequenced sample was peripheral blood. CDR3 in amino acids: CASSPLGALYNEQFF. CDR3 nucleotides: TGTGCCAGCTCACCCTTAGGGGCCCTCTACAATGAGCAGTTCTTC.